The entry below describes one T cell receptor (beta chain). Its antigen specificity is not known. No base quality values were provided; no much bigger clone lies one nucleotide off. The source of the sample is a study of T cell responses to AZD1222 COVID-19 vaccine (dated by TCRdb to 2020 to 2022). Regarding the complete study: Because spike-specific TCR depth and breadth did not differ between the two schedules, AZD1222 recipients who got a second dose at roughly 4 weeks were pooled with those who got a second dose at roughly 12 weeks. TCR sequencing covered over 230 trial participants: 200 to 220 given two doses of AZD1222 and some 25 given two doses of MenACWY control vaccine. Trial participants were enrolled into age subgroups of 18-55, 56-69 and 70-plus years, which contained approximately 150, 28 and 58 TCR-sequenced participants, respectively.

The sample's time point label, decoded: baseline before first vaccination. Samples from vaccinated people were obtained from the UK trials COV001 and COV002, which included a single-blind randomized controlled phase 2/3 trial of AZD1222 (ChAdOx1 nCoV-19) in healthy adults. For TCRbeta chain sequencing, PBMC samples were collected from trial participants at day 0 and at day 28 after the second dose. What the research found in general, with its limitations: The vaccine-associated CD4 TCRs covered the entire spike protein, and the dominant responses fell in regions 160-218 and 743-854. In the small 56-69-year group, the increase in depth fell short of significance, most likely because of low power. Reportedly, almost half of the unique spike-specific TCRs recognized epitopes lying outside the regions that are mutated in the B.1.351 and B.1.1.7 variants. Because no samples from the day 14 peak response were available, repertoires could be characterized only after the peak T cell response. After two AZD1222 doses, both the breadth and the depth of spike-specific TCRs were significantly higher than at day 0 and than in MenACWY recipients. Participants were mostly white British and included more females than males, and it was suggested by the authors that clonal diversity may have been underestimated. Conclusions about previously exposed vaccinees are limited, since just six AZD1222 recipients were seropositive for SARS-CoV-2 at baseline.

The CDR3 regions of human TCRbeta chains were subjected to immunosequencing. On the study's bioinformatics: TCRs in the repertoires were compared against a reference library of SARS-CoV-2-specific TCRs that had been generated with the MIRA antigen-specificity platform. Breadth was defined as the fraction of unique TCRs that were SARS-CoV-2-associated. Depth was defined as the fraction of total T cells that were SARS-CoV-2-associated. Using the MIRA data, every spike-specific TCR was mapped to the spike region that the TCR reacted to and assigned to either a CD4 or a CD8 class. Log10-transformed breadth and depth values were compared by one-way ANOVA with Sidak's multiple comparisons tests. TCRdb took over this immuneACCESS table, retaining in-frame rearrangements with V and J assigned. Such tables are incomplete; in checked studies, under half of the missing clones stem from an unresolved V gene, and the remainder is unexplained. The D gene and trimming were derived from the DNA, and the V and J assignments and clone size from that table. This sample comprises tens of thousands of clones, about 85% of them detected only once. Roughly 22% of the sample goes to the ten largest clones.

Via the germline V gene, CDR1 is SGHAT and CDR2 FQNNGV. The junction shows trimming of 5 bases on V and 2 bases on J, plus 16 bases between the germline ends. The CDR3 sequence holds 17 residues, the cysteine and phenylalanine included. Only the CDR3 DNA is retained, 51 bases long and in frame from the first base. The rearranged chain carries TRBV11-2 and TRBJ2-6; the D region possibly corresponds to TRBD2 (5 bases align). The sequence was obtained from an adult in good health. Here the sequenced sample was peripheral blood, taken on day 0 of AZD1222 vaccination. The CDR3 in this case is CASSLTSMLTGANVLTF. The DNA sequence is TGTGCCAGCAGCCTCACTAGTATGCTAACTGGGGCCAACGTCCTGACTTTC.